This TCR beta chain stems from a study of radiation and T cells in renal cell carcinoma. About this clone: The antigen is undetermined.

Germline values: CDR1 LNHDA, CDR2 SQIVND (reference sequence). V was shortened by 3 bases and J by 3 bases, with 9 bases between the two germline ends. This CDR3 region has 14 residues. Treatment reported: treatment-naive control, cytoreductive nephrectomy. TCRdb's copy holds only in-frame clones and misses some; the assay was immunoSEQ multiplex PCR. Of 8,000 to 8,500 clones in the sample, 55% to 70% were seen once. Study findings and constraints: Irradiated tumors had higher TCR clonality than control tumors.

Source: tumor tissue, taken from a patient whose treatment was nephrectomy without radiotherapy. The clonotype comes from a man in his sixties with renal cell carcinoma. This sequence joins TRBV19 and TRBJ1-5; D is unclear. The CDR3 DNA reads TGTGCCAGTAGTATTATGGGCCTCAATCAGCCCCAGCATTTT. This encodes CASSIMGLNQPQHF. The complete variable domain, with remaining parts taken from reference TRBV19 and TRBJ1-5, reads DGGITQSPKYLFRKEGQNVTLSCEQNLNHDAMYWYRQDPGQGLRLIYYSQIVNDFQKGDIAEGYSVSREKKESFPLTVTSAQKNPTAFYLCASSIMGLNQPQHFGDGTRLSIL.